This T cell receptor beta chain was found in a study of blood T cell repertoires in COVID-19. Trimming removed 2 bases at V and 2 bases at J, with 4 bases between. Germline values: CDR1 SGHRS, CDR2 YFSETQ. The CDR3 spans 13 residues. Clones were sequenced by immunoSEQ multiplex PCR, and TCRdb holds only the in-frame ones, with some missing. In the table there are about 39,000 clones, over 85% of which are singletons. The chain combines TRBV5-1 with TRBJ2-2; D is unresolved. The TCR originated in a human donor with active COVID-19. The donor label of this sample is uncertain. What was sequenced was peripheral blood. CDR3 amino acids: CASSFLNTGELFF. In DNA form, the CDR3 reads TGCGCCAGCAGCTTCCTTAACACCGGGGAGCTGTTTTTT.